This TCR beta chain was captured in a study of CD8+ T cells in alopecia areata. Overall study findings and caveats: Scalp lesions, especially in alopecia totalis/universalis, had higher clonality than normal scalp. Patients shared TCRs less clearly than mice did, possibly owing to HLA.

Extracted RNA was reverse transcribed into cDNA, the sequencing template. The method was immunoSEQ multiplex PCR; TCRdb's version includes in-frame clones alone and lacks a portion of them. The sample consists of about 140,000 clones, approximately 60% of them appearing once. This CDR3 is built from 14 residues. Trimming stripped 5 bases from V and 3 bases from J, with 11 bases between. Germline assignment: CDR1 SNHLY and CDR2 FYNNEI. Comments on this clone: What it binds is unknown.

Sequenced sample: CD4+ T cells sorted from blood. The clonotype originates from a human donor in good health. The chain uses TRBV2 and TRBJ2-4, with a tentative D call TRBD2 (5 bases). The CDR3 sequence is CASSQLVVKNIQYF. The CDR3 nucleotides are TGTGCCAGCAGTCAACTAGTCGTCAAAAACATTCAGTACTTC.